A single sample gave rise to the 14 T cell receptor beta chains below, sequenced in a study of shared clonotypes between healthy human individuals. CD45RO-negative, CCR7-selected cells formed the naive CD8 fraction, which excluded terminally differentiated effector memory CD45RA+ cells. TCRdb keeps only in-frame clones here, not all; method: immunoSEQ multiplex PCR. The profile covers around 650,000 clones, with 96% appearing a single time and 0.095% to 0.13% taken by the ten largest. Sequencing input: naive CD8+ T cells sorted from blood. The receptors were sampled from a woman aged 25 to 39 in good health.

The CDR3 sequence is CASSKVSSGTRETQYF. In DNA, the CDR3 is TGTGCCAGCAGCAAAGTCTCTAGCGGGACGAGAGAGACCCAGTACTTC. The chain joins TRBV21-1 to TRBJ2-5; the table's D call TRBD2 went unverified against the DNA. TRBV21-1 is noted as a pseudogene. The CDR3 covers 16 residues.

The chain employs TRBV27 and TRBJ1-5, with TRBD1 as a possible D gene (6 bases). This CDR3 region has 13 residues. Trimming removed 2 bases from V and 9 bases from J, with 11 bases in between. Germline V gene sequence: CDR1 MNHEY, CDR2 SMNVEV (reference sequence). CDR3 sequence (DNA): TGTGCCAGCAGTTTAGACAGGCTGTGGCCCCAGCATTTT. Its protein product is CASSLDRLWPQHF.

The chain links TRBV4-1 to TRBJ1-1, with a possible D match to TRBD1 (5 bases). Per the germline V gene, CDR1 is MGHRA and CDR2 is YSYEKL. The CDR3 has 15 amino acids. The V gene lost 7 bases and the J gene lost 4 bases, with 19 bases spanning the gap. CDR3 DNA: TGCGCCAGCAACCCTGTGGGGGTGAGTCGCACTGAAGCTTTCTTT. Translation: CASNPVGVSRTEAFF.

The CDR3 sequence: CASSKGSADPGNTIYF. DNA for the CDR3: TGTGCCAGCAGCAAAGGATCGGCAGATCCAGGAAACACCATATATTTT. The V call is TRBV21-1, the J call TRBJ1-3. TRBV21-1 is a pseudogene segment. This CDR3 comprises 16 residues.

This clone was detected only once. The V and J genes are TRBV7-7 and TRBJ2-2, with D perhaps matching TRBD2 (6 bases). Germline V gene lookup returns CDR1 SSHAT and CDR2 FNYEAQ (reference sequence). The V and J ends lost 1 base and 10 bases respectively, with 10 bases between them. The CDR3 spans 13 residues. This CDR3 reads CASSLGEVSELFF. CDR3 in DNA: TGTGCCAGCAGCTTAGGGGAGGTCTCGGAGCTGTTTTTT.

The chain employs TRBV10-1 and TRBJ1-1; 8 bases agree with TRBD1. This CDR3 contains 12 residues. The V and J ends lost 5 bases and 8 bases, in that order; junction bases with no gene match: 4. From germline, CDR1 is WNHNN and CDR2 SYGVQD (reference sequence). Here the CDR3 reads CASSYGTGEAFF. CDR3 DNA: TGCGCCAGCAGTTATGGGACAGGAGAAGCTTTCTTT.

As for this clone: Distinct nucleotide sequences in the sample also encode this CDR3. The V call is TRBV28, the J call TRBJ2-7; 8 bases are shared with TRBD1. Losses at the gene ends were 5 bases for V and 3 bases for J; bases not matched to a gene: 0. CDR1 and CDR2 from the germline V gene are MDHEN and SYDVKM. CDR3 length: 12 amino acids. The CDR3 DNA reads TGTGCCAGCAGTGGACAGGGCTACGAGCAGTACTTC. Protein: CASSGQGYEQYF. Full variable domain (remainder filled in from reference TRBV28 and TRBJ2-7): DVKVTQSSRYLVKRTGEKVFLECVQDMDHENMFWYRQDPGLGLRLIYFSYDVKMKEKGDIPEGYSVSREKKERFSLILESASTNQTSMYLCASSGQGYEQYFGPGTRLTVT.

CDR3 DNA: TGTGCCAGCAGTCCCATTGGGACAGGGGACGCCTACGAGCAGTACTTC. Translating it yields CASSPIGTGDAYEQYF. The rearrangement uses TRBV27 and TRBJ2-7; 10 nucleotides match TRBD1. Trimming took 5 bases from V and 2 from J; bases not matched to a gene: 9. There are 16 residues in the CDR3. Germline values: CDR1 MNHEY, CDR2 SMNVEV (reference sequence).

The V and J genes are TRBV27 and TRBJ2-5, with D perhaps being TRBD1 or TRBD2 (6 bases each). The V gene's germline CDR1 is MNHEY and CDR2 SMNVEV (reference sequence). The CDR3 runs 13 residues. With 7 bases removed from V and 4 bases from J, the gap between germline ends came to 13 bases. The CDR3 region has the DNA TGTGCCAGCATCGCCAAGGGGGGAGAGACCCAGTACTTC. Its protein product is CASIAKGGETQYF.

This clone was counted a few times. V and J are TRBV29-1 and TRBJ1-2; a possible D gene is TRBD1 (6 bases). The CDR3 consists of 13 residues. CDR1 is SQVTM and CDR2 is ANQGSEA in the germline V gene. Between the trimmed V and J ends, which lost 4 bases and 3 bases, there was a span of 12 bases. The CDR3, as DNA: TGCAGCGTTGTGGCCGAGGGGGACTATGGCTACACCTTC. Amino acids: CSVVAEGDYGYTF.

This clone appeared a single time. The gene calls are TRBV11-2 and TRBJ1-1; no firm D call. V lost 5 bases and J lost 0, with 4 bases in between. The CDR3 loop spans 12 amino acids. The V gene's germline CDR1 is SGHAT and CDR2 FQNNGV. CDR3 sequence reads: CASSSMNTEAFF. Written as DNA, the CDR3 is TGTGCCAGCAGCAGTATGAACACTGAAGCTTTCTTT.

The CDR3 sequence is CAISEPNRGYEQYF. The CDR3 nucleotides read TGTGCCATCAGTGAACCAAACAGGGGCTACGAGCAGTACTTC. This chain connects TRBV10-3 to TRBJ2-5; the match to TRBD1 covers 7 bases. The J call may be faulty, since TRBJ2-7 better matches the DNA end. CDR3 length: 14 amino acids. CDR1 and CDR2 from the germline V gene are ENHRY and SYGVKD.

The chain combines TRBV11-1 with TRBJ2-3; a weak D match, TRBD1 (5 bases). CDR1 is SGHAT, CDR2 FQDESV, per germline (reference sequence). The CDR3 runs 18 residues. Trimming cost V 3 bases and J 2 bases, with 21 bases left between them. CDR3 sequence reads: CASSLGLGVRRNTDTQYF. DNA of the CDR3: TGTGCCAGCAGCTTGGGGCTAGGGGTTCGTCGGAACACAGATACGCAGTATTTT.

This clone was found once. This sequence joins TRBV7-9 and TRBJ2-2; 10 positions match TRBD1. CDR3 length: 14 amino acids. Per the germline V gene, CDR1 is SEHNR and CDR2 is FQNEAQ (reference sequence). Germline trimming cut 7 bases from V and 7 bases from J; bases unmatched to any gene: 6. The DNA for the CDR3 is TGTGCCAGCACCGACAGGGGGCGAGGCGGGGAGCTGTTTTTT. Protein product: CASTDRGRGGELFF.